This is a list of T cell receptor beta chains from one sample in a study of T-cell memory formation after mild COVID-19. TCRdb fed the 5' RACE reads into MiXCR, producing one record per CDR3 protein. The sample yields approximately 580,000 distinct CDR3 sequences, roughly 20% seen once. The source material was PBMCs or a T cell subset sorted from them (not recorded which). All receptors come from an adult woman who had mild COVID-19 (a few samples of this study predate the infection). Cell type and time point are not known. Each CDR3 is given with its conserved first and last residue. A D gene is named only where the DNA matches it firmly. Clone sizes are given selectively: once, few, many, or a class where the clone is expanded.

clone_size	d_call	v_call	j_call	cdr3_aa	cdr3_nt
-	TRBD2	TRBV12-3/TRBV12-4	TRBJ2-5	CASSFPHRGVQETQYF	TGTGCCAGCAGTTTCCCTCACCGGGGGGTCCAAGAGACCCAGTACTTC
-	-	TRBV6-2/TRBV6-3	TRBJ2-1	CASSYSRTLNEQFF	TGTGCCAGCAGTTACTCGAGGACGCTCAATGAGCAGTTCTTC
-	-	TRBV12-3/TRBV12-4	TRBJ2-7	CASSPGTLVLEQYF	TGTGCCAGCAGTCCCGGGACGCTTGTTTTGGAGCAGTACTTC
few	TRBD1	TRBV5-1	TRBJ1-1	CASSQGGFTMNTEAFF	TGCGCCAGCAGTCAGGGGGGATTCACTATGAACACTGAAGCTTTCTTT
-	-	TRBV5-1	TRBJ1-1	CASSSAGPGTEAFF	TGCGCCAGCAGCTCGGCCGGACCGGGCACTGAAGCTTTCTTT
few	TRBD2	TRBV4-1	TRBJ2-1	CASSHGASGGLGSYNEQFF	TGCGCCAGCAGCCACGGGGCTAGCGGGGGGCTCGGGTCCTACAATGAGCAGTTCTTC
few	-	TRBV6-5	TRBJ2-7	CASTPRGMNYEQYF	TGTGCCAGCACCCCTCGCGGGATGAACTACGAGCAGTACTTC
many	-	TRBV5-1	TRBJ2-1	CASSLGTYNEQFF	TGCGCCAGCAGTTTAGGAACCTACAATGAGCAGTTCTTC
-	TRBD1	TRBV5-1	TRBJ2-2	CASSPRTGSAGELFF	TGCGCCAGCAGCCCGAGGACAGGATCAGCCGGGGAGCTGTTTTTT
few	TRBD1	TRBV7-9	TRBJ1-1	CASSFQGAVNTEAFF	TGTGCCAGCAGCTTCCAGGGGGCGGTGAACACTGAAGCTTTCTTT
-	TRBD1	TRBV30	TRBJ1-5	CAWSRDSSNQPQHF	TGTGCCTGGAGCCGGGACAGCTCAAATCAGCCCCAGCATTTT
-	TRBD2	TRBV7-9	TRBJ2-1	CASSFPSGGGRSYNEQFF	TGTGCCAGCAGCTTTCCTAGCGGGGGTGGGCGCTCCTACAATGAGCAGTTCTTC
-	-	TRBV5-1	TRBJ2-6	CASSFVAYGANVLTF	TGCGCCAGCAGCTTTGTTGCGTACGGGGCCAACGTCCTGACTTTC
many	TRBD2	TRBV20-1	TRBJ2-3	CSARKAGRTDTQYF	TGCAGTGCTCGTAAAGCGGGGCGCACAGATACGCAGTATTTT
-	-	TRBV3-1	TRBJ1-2	CASSQDLWSYGYTF	TGTGCCAGCAGCCAAGACCTGTGGTCCTATGGCTACACCTTC
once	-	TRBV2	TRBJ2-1	CASSEWLAPTNEQFF	TGTGCCAGCAGTGAATGGCTAGCCCCCACGAATGAGCAGTTCTTC
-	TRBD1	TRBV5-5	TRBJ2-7	CASSLTGTGVSYEQYF	TGTGCCAGCAGCCTCACGGGGACAGGGGTTAGCTACGAGCAGTACTTC
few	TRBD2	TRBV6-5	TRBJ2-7	CASSYSGVGGLYEQYF	TGTGCCAGCAGTTACTCGGGAGTGGGAGGGCTTTACGAGCAGTACTTC
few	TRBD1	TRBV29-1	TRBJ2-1	CSSQTGARSSYNEQFF	TGCAGCTCCCAGACAGGGGCCCGGAGCTCCTACAATGAGCAGTTCTTC
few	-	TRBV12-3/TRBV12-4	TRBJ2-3	CASSFISDTQYF	TGTGCCAGCAGTTTCATCTCAGATACGCAGTATTTT
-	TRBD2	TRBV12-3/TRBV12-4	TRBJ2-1	CASGTGGKTYNEQFF	TGTGCCAGCGGAACCGGGGGGAAGACATACAATGAGCAGTTCTTC
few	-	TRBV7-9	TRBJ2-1	CASSLGTAAYNEQFF	TGTGCCAGCAGCTTAGGGACTGCAGCCTACAATGAGCAGTTCTTC
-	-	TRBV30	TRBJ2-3	CAWARGTDTQYF	TGTGCCTGGGCCCGGGGCACAGATACGCAGTATTTT
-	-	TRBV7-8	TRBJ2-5	CASSSIVARGETQYF	TGTGCCAGCAGCTCCATAGTGGCGCGGGGAGAGACCCAGTACTTC
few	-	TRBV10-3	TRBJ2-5	CAISDLGQQSQETQYF	TGTGCCATCAGTGACCTTGGACAGCAAAGCCAAGAGACCCAGTACTTC
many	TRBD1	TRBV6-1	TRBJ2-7	CASSMTGTTYEQYF	TGTGCCAGCAGTATGACAGGGACCACCTACGAGCAGTACTTC
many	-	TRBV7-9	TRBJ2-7	CASSEAASYEQYF	TGTGCCAGCAGCGAGGCAGCATCCTACGAGCAGTACTTC
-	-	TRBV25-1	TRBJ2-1	CASSESVRGGDEQFF	TGTGCCAGCAGTGAAAGTGTTCGCGGTGGGGATGAGCAGTTCTTC
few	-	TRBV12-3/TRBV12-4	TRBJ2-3	CASWRSTDTQYF	TGTGCCAGCTGGCGGAGCACAGATACGCAGTATTTT
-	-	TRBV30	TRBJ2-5	CAWRSGTGGLALQTQYF	TGTGCCTGGAGGTCCGGGACAGGCGGACTAGCGTTGCAGACCCAGTACTTC
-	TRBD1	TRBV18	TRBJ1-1	CASSPQDRVGTEAFF	TGTGCCAGCTCACCTCAGGACAGGGTGGGCACTGAAGCTTTCTTT
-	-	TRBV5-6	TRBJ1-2	CASSNVRGPRSYGYTF	TGTGCCAGCAGTAACGTCCGTGGGCCCCGAAGTTATGGCTACACCTTC
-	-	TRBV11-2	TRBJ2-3	CASSLRWVTESTDTQYF	TGTGCCAGCAGCTTACGTTGGGTAACCGAAAGCACAGATACGCAGTATTTT
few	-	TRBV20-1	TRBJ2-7	CSARSPDRTYEQYF	TGCAGTGCTAGAAGCCCTGACAGGACCTACGAGCAGTACTTC
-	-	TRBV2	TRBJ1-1	CASSDWEAGTEAFF	TGTGCCAGCAGTGATTGGGAGGCGGGAACTGAAGCTTTCTTT
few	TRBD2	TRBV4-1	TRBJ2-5	CASSQLNGLAGYETQYF	TGCGCCAGCAGCCAACTTAATGGACTAGCGGGGTATGAGACCCAGTACTTC
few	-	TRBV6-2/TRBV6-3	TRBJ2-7	CASSPTRPYEQYF	TGTGCCAGCAGCCCCACTAGGCCCTACGAGCAGTACTTC
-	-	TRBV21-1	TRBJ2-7	CASSLGGTSGGNEQYF	TGTGCCAGCAGCCTAGGGGGGACTAGCGGAGGGAACGAGCAGTACTTC
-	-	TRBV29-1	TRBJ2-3	CSVESQGTDTQYF	TGCAGCGTTGAATCTCAGGGCACAGATACGCAGTATTTT
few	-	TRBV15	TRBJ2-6	CATSRDRISGANVLTF	TGTGCCACCAGCAGGGACAGAATCTCTGGGGCCAACGTCCTGACTTTC
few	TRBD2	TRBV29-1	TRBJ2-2	CSALAGNTGELFF	TGCAGCGCTCTAGCGGGGAACACCGGGGAGCTGTTTTTT
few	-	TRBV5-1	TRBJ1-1	CASSQLQGPNTEAFF	TGCGCCAGCAGCCAACTACAGGGACCGAACACTGAAGCTTTCTTT
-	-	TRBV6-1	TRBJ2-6	CASRDGTRRANVLTF	TGTGCCAGCAGGGACGGGACAAGGCGGGCCAACGTCCTGACTTTC
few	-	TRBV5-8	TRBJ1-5	CASSLVGIRPQHF	TGTGCCAGCAGCTTGGTTGGAATCAGGCCCCAGCATTTT
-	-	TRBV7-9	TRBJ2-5	CASISPGVQETQYF	TGTGCCAGCATTTCCCCAGGAGTCCAAGAGACCCAGTACTTC
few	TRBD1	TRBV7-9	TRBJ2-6	CASRGGSGTGVDSGANVLTF	TGTGCCAGCAGGGGAGGATCCGGGACAGGGGTGGACTCTGGGGCCAACGTCCTGACTTTC
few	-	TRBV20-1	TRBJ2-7	CSASLRGGAYEQYF	TGCAGTGCTAGTCTAAGGGGGGGAGCCTACGAGCAGTACTTC
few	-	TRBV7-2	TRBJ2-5	CASSLGISMETQYF	TGTGCCAGCAGCCTCGGGATTAGCATGGAGACCCAGTACTTC